A selection of T cell receptor beta chains follows, all from one sample in a study of blood T cell repertoires in COVID-19. TCRdb's copy holds only in-frame clones and misses some; the assay was immunoSEQ multiplex PCR. This sample carries some 50,000 clones, around 80% of them seen once, and the ten largest clones take 2.6%. The sequenced sample was peripheral blood. Every receptor here comes from a man aged 50 to 59 with acute or convalescent COVID-19. CDR3s include the opening cysteine and the closing phenylalanine or tryptophan. A D gene is named only where the DNA matches it firmly. Where a row states a size, it is once, few, many or the class of an expanded clone; other rows omit it.

v_call	j_call	d_call	clone_size	cdr3_nt	cdr3_aa
TRBV29-1	TRBJ2-2	NA	NA	TGCAGCGCGCAAGCTCCCAGCGATAGGACCGGGGAGCTGTTTTTT	CSAQAPSDRTGELFF
TRBV29-1	TRBJ1-1	TRBD1	once	TGCAGCGTAGAGGGGACAGGGGGCGGTGGAACTGAAGCTTTCTTT	CSVEGTGGGGTEAFF
TRBV19	TRBJ1-6	NA	NA	TGTGCCAGTAGTATACGGGTTTCGAGTAATTCACCCCTCCACTTT	CASSIRVSSNSPLHF
TRBV28	TRBJ2-4	TRBD2	NA	TGTGCCAGCAGTTGGGGACTAGCGGGAGGGGGAAACATTCAGTACTTC	CASSWGLAGGGNIQYF
TRBV6-5	TRBJ1-4	NA	NA	TGTGCCAGCAGTTGGCCCACAACAACTAATGAAAAACTGTTTTTT	CASSWPTTTNEKLFF
TRBV27	TRBJ2-7	TRBD2	NA	TGTGCCAGCAGTCCCGGGACTAGCTACGAGCAGTACTTC	CASSPGTSYEQYF
TRBV28	TRBJ1-1	NA	few	TGTGCCAGCAGTCCCTATCGCTCGAACACTGAAGCTTTCTTT	CASSPYRSNTEAFF
TRBV28	TRBJ1-2	TRBD1	NA	TGTGCCAGCAGTCTGACCGGGACAGAATCGCTGGCTCGCTTC	CASSLTGTESLARF
TRBV6-5	TRBJ1-3	TRBD1	NA	TGTGCCAGCAGCCGACACAGGGGAGAAGGAAACACCATATATTTT	CASSRHRGEGNTIYF
TRBV19	TRBJ2-7	NA	NA	TGTGCCAGTAGTATGGCCCTCCCGTCTAGGGGACAACCTTTCTACGAGCAGTACTTC	CASSMALPSRGQPFYEQYF
TRBV5-1	TRBJ2-1	TRBD2	once	TGCGCCAGCAGCCCATTATTTGCTCTAGCGGGGAACAATGAGCAGTTCTTC	CASSPLFALAGNNEQFF
TRBV11-2	TRBJ1-2	NA	once	TGTGCCAGCAGCCTATCGGGTCAGGGCTACACCTTC	CASSLSGQGYTF
TRBV2	TRBJ2-3	NA	NA	TGTGCCAGCAATTCCCTAGCGCGCACAGATACGCAGTATTTT	CASNSLARTDTQYF
TRBV5-6	TRBJ2-5	NA	NA	TGTGCCAGCAGCCACCCCAGCGCTCAAGAGACCCAGTACTTC	CASSHPSAQETQYF
TRBV5-1	TRBJ1-4	TRBD1	few	TGCGCCAGCAGCTTGGAAACAGGGGGCGGTGAAAAACTGTTTTTT	CASSLETGGGEKLFF
TRBV2	TRBJ2-1	TRBD2	NA	TGTGCCAGCATCCCCCGACGGACTAGCGGGACCTACAATGAGCAGTTCTTC	CASIPRRTSGTYNEQFF
TRBV12-5	TRBJ1-1	TRBD1	once	TGTGCTAGTGGAGATACAGGGGTGGGGACTGAAGCTTTCTTT	CASGDTGVGTEAFF
TRBV18	TRBJ2-6	NA	NA	TGTGCCAGCTCACCAGCGGCCATCAGGGCCAACGTCCTGACTTTC	CASSPAAIRANVLTF
TRBV9	TRBJ2-2	TRBD2	NA	TGTGCCAGCAGCGTTTTAGCGGGAGGATCCGGGGAGCTGTTTTTT	CASSVLAGGSGELFF
TRBV7-3	TRBJ2-1	NA	NA	TGTGCCAGCAGCCCGCCACTTAGCTCCTACAATGAGCAGTTCTTC	CASSPPLSSYNEQFF
TRBV30	TRBJ1-6	NA	NA	TGTGCCTGGAGTGTCCCCCGGCGGAATTCACCCCTCCACTTT	CAWSVPRRNSPLHF
TRBV28	TRBJ2-7	NA	NA	TGTGCCAGCAGTTCCTCTCCCTACGAGCAGTACTTC	CASSSSPYEQYF
TRBV5-1	TRBJ1-2	NA	NA	TGCGCCAGCAGCCGAGACTCCGGGGATGGCTACACCTTC	CASSRDSGDGYTF
TRBV6-5	TRBJ2-1	NA	NA	TGTGCCAGCGGCCTAAACTACTACAATGAGCAGTTCTTC	CASGLNYYNEQFF
TRBV6-5	TRBJ1-1	NA	NA	TGTGCCAGCAGCCCGGGGAACAGAGCAAACACTGAAGCTTTCTTT	CASSPGNRANTEAFF
TRBV7-9	TRBJ1-2	TRBD1	once	TGTGCCAGCAGCTTAGTAACGGACAGGGGGCAGGATGGCTACACCTTC	CASSLVTDRGQDGYTF
TRBV19	TRBJ2-2	TRBD2	NA	TGTGCCAGTAGCCCGGGACTAGCGGCCGGGGAGCTGTTTTTT	CASSPGLAAGELFF
TRBV6-4	TRBJ2-1	TRBD2	NA	TGTGCCAGCAGTGACTCGACTAGCGGGAGCAATGAGCAGTTCTTC	CASSDSTSGSNEQFF
TRBV6-1	TRBJ1-1	TRBD1	once	TGTGCCAGCAGTGGAACAGGGGAAGTAGCTAGGACTGAAGCTTTCTTT	CASSGTGEVARTEAFF
TRBV15	TRBJ1-6	TRBD1	NA	TGTGCCACCAGTCGACCGGGACAGGGAGGCTATAATTCACCCCTCCACTTT	CATSRPGQGGYNSPLHF
TRBV27	TRBJ2-1	NA	NA	TGTGCCAGCAGTTTTTCGGGGGACCCTGGTGAGCAGTTCTTC	CASSFSGDPGEQFF
TRBV7-3	TRBJ2-7	NA	NA	TGTGCCAGCAGCTTAGCGGGGAGAACCTACGAGCAGTACTTC	CASSLAGRTYEQYF
TRBV28	TRBJ1-5	NA	NA	TGTGCCAGCACTCTCCCAGGGGCAGACCAGCCCCAGCATTTT	CASTLPGADQPQHF
TRBV11-2	TRBJ2-7	TRBD1	NA	TGTGCCAGCAGCCCACCGACAGGGGTAAACGAGCAGTACTTC	CASSPPTGVNEQYF
TRBV5-6	TRBJ1-1	NA	NA	TGTGCCAGCAGCTTGGAATGGAACAGGGACACTGAAGCTTTCTTT	CASSLEWNRDTEAFF
TRBV7-9	TRBJ2-3	TRBD2	once	TGTGCCAGCAGCCTAACCGGGACTAGCGGCGGAGATACGCAGTATTTT	CASSLTGTSGGDTQYF